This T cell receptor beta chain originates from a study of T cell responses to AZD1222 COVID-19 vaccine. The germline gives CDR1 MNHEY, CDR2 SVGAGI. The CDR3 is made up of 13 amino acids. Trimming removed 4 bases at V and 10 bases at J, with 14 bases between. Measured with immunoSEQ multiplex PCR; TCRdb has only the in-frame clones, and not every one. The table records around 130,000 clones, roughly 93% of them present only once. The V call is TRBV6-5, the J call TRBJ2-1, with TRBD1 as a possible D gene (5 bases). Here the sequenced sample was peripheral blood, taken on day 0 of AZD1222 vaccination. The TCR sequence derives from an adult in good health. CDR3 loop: CASSLGAHFEQFF. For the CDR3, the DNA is TGTGCCAGCAGTTTAGGGGCTCATTTCGAGCAGTTCTTC.